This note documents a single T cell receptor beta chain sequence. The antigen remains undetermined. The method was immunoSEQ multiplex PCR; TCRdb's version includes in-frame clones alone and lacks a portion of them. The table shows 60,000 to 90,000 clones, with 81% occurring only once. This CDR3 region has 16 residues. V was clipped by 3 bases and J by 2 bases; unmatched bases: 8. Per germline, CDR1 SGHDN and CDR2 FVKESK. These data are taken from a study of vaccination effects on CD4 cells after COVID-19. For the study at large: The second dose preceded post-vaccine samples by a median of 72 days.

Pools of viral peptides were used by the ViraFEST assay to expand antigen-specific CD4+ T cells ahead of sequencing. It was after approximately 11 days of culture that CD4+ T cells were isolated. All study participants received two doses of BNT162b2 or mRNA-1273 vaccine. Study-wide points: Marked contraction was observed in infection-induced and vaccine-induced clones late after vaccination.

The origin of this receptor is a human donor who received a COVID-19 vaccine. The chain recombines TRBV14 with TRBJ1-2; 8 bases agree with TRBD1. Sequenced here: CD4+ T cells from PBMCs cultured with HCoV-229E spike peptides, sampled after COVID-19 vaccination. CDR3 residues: CASSQAGTGGNYGYTF. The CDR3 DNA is TGTGCCAGCAGCCAGGCCGGGACAGGAGGGAACTATGGCTACACCTTC.